The next 9 T cell receptor beta chains were all read from a single sample in a study of Ad26.COV2.S vaccination and SARS-CoV-2 variants. Clones were sequenced by immunoSEQ multiplex PCR, and TCRdb holds only the in-frame ones, with some missing. The data contain hundreds of thousands of clones, around 86% of them seen just once; the ten biggest clones take up roughly 3.2%. Noted treatment: around 19 received Ad26.COV2.S at low or high dose, single or two shots; roughly five received placebo; per-sample allocation not given. After the first vaccine or placebo injection, samples were drawn on day 63. The input for sequencing was peripheral blood, taken in a trial of Ad26.COV2.S vaccine versus placebo. Every receptor here comes from a person between 18 and 65 years old who received the Ad26.COV2.S COVID-19 vaccine or a placebo.

J is TRBJ2-7 and V is TRBV7-9; D is undetermined. The CDR3 has 13 residues. Germline V CDR1 and CDR2: SEHNR, FQNEAQ (reference sequence). Trimming took 6 bases from V and 4 from J, leaving 13 bases between them. This CDR3 reads CASRSGEKYEQYF. CDR3 nucleotides: TGTGCCAGCAGATCTGGGGAAAAATACGAGCAGTACTTC. The whole variable domain, remainder taken from reference TRBV7-9 and TRBJ2-7, is DTGVSQNPRHKITKRGQNVTFRCDPISEHNRLYWYRQTLGQGPEFLTYFQNEAQLEKSRLLSDRFSAERPKGSFSTLEIQRTEQGDSAMYLCASRSGEKYEQYFGPGTRLTVT.

V and J are TRBV18 and TRBJ2-7, with D uncertain. Germline V gene lookup returns CDR1 KGHSH and CDR2 LQKENI. The CDR3 has 13 amino acids. The V end was cut by 3 bases, the J end by 5 bases, with 11 bases between. In DNA, the CDR3 is TGTGCCAGCTCACCGACGGAAACCCACGAGCAGTACTTC. Translated, it gives CASSPTETHEQYF.

The chain couples TRBV19 to TRBJ2-7, with 9 positions matching TRBD1. CDR1 and CDR2 from the germline V gene are LNHDA and SQIVND (reference sequence). V was clipped by 6 bases and J by 3 bases; unmatched bases: 6. The CDR3 length is 14 residues. The CDR3 DNA reads TGTGCCAGTAGCCCGGGACAGGGAAACTACGAGCAGTACTTC. Translation: CASSPGQGNYEQYF.

V is TRBV11-2 and J is TRBJ1-1; D not resolved. This CDR3 has 12 amino acids. The ends were cut back, 5 bases at V and 4 bases at J, with 8 bases in the middle. Germline CDR1 is SGHAT and CDR2 is FQNNGV. CDR3 sequence reads: CASSPQTTEAFF. CDR3 bases: TGTGCCAGCAGCCCCCAGACCACTGAAGCTTTCTTT.

The V gene is TRBV10-3, the J gene TRBJ1-2, with TRBD1 matching over 7 bases. CDR3 size: 15 residues. The J segment lost 8 bases and the V segment lost 7 bases, leaving 16 bases of the junction unmatched. Germline values: CDR1 ENHRY, CDR2 SYGVKD. Written as DNA, the CDR3 is TGTGCCATCACAGGGGTCGAAACAGGGGTCTTGGGCTACACCTTC. Translating gives CAITGVETGVLGYTF.

A remark on this clone: The germline gene is not matched at one end of the junction; a read error may be the cause. This chain links TRBV3-1 (or the pseudogene TRBV3-2) with TRBJ2-7, with 8 nucleotides matching TRBD2. This CDR3 spans 14 amino acids. Germline-derived CDR1 and CDR2 are LGHDT and YNNKEL (reference sequence). The CDR3 bases are TGTGCCAGCAGCCAAGATCGGTCGGGGGGGGCCCGGGACTTC. It yields the protein CASSQDRSGGARDF.

The rearrangement uses TRBV9 and TRBJ2-5, with 7 bases fitting TRBD2. Trimming cost V 0 bases and J 5 bases; bases outside gene matches: 7. CDR3 size: 15 residues. The V gene's germline CDR1 is SGDLS and CDR2 YYNGEE. DNA for the CDR3: TGTGCCAGCAGCGTAGGTCGTAGCGGGCCCGAGACCCAGTACTTC. This encodes CASSVGRSGPETQYF.

The chain has TRBV6-1 and TRBJ1-4; D is undetermined. V shed 0 bases and J shed 8 bases, with 7 bases lying between them. The CDR3 is made up of 13 amino acids. The germline V gene encodes CDR1 MNHNS and CDR2 SASEGT. The CDR3 DNA is TGTGCCAGCAGTGAAGCGATGGGGGAAAAACTGTTTTTT. Its translation: CASSEAMGEKLFF.

This clone has only a few counts. The rearrangement joins TRBV7-9 to TRBJ1-2; the D gene is possibly TRBD1 (6 bases). Germline CDR1 reads SEHNR; CDR2 reads FQNEAQ (reference sequence). The length of the CDR3 is 14 residues. The germline V and J ends were trimmed by 5 bases and 0 bases, with 10 bases remaining between them. Here the CDR3 reads CASSGQTTNYGYTF. In nucleotides, the CDR3 is TGTGCCAGCAGCGGACAGACTACTAACTATGGCTACACCTTC. Using reference TRBV7-9 and TRBJ1-2 for the parts outside the CDR3, the full variable domain is DTGVSQNPRHKITKRGQNVTFRCDPISEHNRLYWYRQTLGQGPEFLTYFQNEAQLEKSRLLSDRFSAERPKGSFSTLEIQRTEQGDSAMYLCASSGQTTNYGYTFGSGTRLTVV.